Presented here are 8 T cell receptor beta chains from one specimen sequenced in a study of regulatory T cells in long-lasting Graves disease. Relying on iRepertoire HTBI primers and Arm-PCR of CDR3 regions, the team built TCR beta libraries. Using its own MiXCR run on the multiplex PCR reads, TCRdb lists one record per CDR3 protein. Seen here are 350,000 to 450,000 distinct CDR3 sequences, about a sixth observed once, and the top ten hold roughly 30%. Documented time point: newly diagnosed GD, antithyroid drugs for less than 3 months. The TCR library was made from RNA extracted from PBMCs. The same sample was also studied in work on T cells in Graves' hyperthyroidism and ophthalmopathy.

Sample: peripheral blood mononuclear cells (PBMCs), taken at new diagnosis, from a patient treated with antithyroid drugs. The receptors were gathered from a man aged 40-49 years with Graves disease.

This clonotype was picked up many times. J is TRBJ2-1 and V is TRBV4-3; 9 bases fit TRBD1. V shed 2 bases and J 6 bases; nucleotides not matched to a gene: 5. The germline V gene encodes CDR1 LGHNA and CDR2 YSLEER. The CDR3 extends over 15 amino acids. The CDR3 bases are TGCGCCAGCAGCCAATGGACAGGGGAGGTCAATGAGCAGTTCTTC. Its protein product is CASSQWTGEVNEQFF.

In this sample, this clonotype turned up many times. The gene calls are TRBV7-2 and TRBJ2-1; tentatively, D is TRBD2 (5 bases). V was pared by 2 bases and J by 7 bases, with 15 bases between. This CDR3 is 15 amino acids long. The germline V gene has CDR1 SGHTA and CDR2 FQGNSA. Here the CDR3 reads CASSLRGENRNEQFF. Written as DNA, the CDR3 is TGTGCCAGCAGCTTACGGGGAGAAAACCGAAATGAGCAGTTCTTC.

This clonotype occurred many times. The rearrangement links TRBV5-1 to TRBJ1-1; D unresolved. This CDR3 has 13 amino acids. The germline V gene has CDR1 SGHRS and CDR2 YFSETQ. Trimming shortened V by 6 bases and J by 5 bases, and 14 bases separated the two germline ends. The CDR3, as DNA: TGCGCCAGCACCTTCGGCGGAGGTACTGAAGCTTTCTTT. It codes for CASTFGGGTEAFF.

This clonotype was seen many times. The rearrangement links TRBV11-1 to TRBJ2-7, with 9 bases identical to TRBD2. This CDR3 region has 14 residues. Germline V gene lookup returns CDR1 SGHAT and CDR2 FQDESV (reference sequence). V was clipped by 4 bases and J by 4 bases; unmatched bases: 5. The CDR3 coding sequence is TGTGCCAGCAGCTCTAGCGGGAACAGATACGAGCAGTACTTC. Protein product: CASSSSGNRYEQYF.

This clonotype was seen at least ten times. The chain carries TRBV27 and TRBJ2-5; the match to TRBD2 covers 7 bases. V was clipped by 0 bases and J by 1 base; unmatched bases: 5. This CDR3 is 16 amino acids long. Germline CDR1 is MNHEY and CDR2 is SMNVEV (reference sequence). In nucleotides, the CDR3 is TGTGCCAGCAGTTTATCGCGGGGGTCCCGCCAAGAGACCCAGTACTTC. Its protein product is CASSLSRGSRQETQYF.

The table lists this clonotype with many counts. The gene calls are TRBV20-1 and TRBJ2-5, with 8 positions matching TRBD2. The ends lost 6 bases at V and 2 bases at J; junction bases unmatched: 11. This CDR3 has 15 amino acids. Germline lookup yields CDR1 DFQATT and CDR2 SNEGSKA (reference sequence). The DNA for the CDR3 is TGCAGTGCCCTACTCTTCGGGGGGGCACAAGAGACCCAGTACTTC. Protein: CSALLFGGAQETQYF.

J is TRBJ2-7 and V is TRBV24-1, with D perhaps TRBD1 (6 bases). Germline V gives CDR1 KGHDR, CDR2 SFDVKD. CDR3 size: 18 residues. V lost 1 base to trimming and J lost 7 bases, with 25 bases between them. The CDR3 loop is CATSDFCFLDSEAREQYF. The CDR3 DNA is TGTGCCACCAGTGATTTTTGTTTTCTGGACAGTGAGGCTCGGGAGCAGTACTTC.

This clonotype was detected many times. CDR3 loop: CASSQVLPGPRATEAFF. The DNA for the CDR3 is TGTGCCAGCAGCCAAGTCCTCCCGGGGCCCAGGGCCACTGAAGCTTTCTTT. The rearrangement uses TRBV3-1 and TRBJ1-1, with D perhaps TRBD1 (5 bases). V was clipped by 1 base and J by 4 bases, with 19 bases between them. The CDR3 covers 17 residues. CDR1 is LGHDT and CDR2 is YNNKEL in the germline V gene (reference sequence).